The rows below give T cell receptor beta chains drawn from one sample of a study of identical twins. TCRdb redid the calling of the 5' RACE reads with MiXCR, one entry per CDR3 protein. The top ten clones hold 10% to 15% of a sample with roughly 720,000 distinct CDR3 sequences, 18% of them seen once. The sample was also linked to a second study, of T cells expressing NK-cell markers.

The specimen was PBMCs. The receptors come from a young woman in good health. Both conserved end residues are part of each CDR3. Fields, in order: J gene, clone size, V gene, D gene, CDR3 protein, CDR3 DNA. A D gene is named only where the DNA matches it firmly. Part of the rows lack a size; the others show once, few, many or a class for expanded clones.

TRBJ2-1,few,TRBV5-1,-,CASSLLSRSSYNEQFF,TGCGCCAGCAGCTTGTTGAGCCGGAGTTCCTACAATGAGCAGTTCTTC
TRBJ2-1,-,TRBV5-6,TRBD1,CASSTVDRGPYNEQFF,TGTGCCAGCAGCACCGTAGACAGGGGGCCATACAATGAGCAGTTCTTC
TRBJ2-3,-,TRBV6-1,-,CASRAGVNTDTQYF,TGTGCCAGCAGGGCAGGGGTAAACACAGATACGCAGTATTTT
TRBJ1-1,many,TRBV20-1,-,CSATGGSDTEAFF,TGCAGTGCTACCGGGGGATCGGACACTGAAGCTTTCTTT
TRBJ2-7,-,TRBV5-1,-,CASSPQDISYEQYF,TGCGCCAGCAGCCCTCAGGACATTTCCTACGAGCAGTACTTC
TRBJ2-1,few,TRBV29-1,-,CSVGVSLGVNEQFF,TGCAGCGTTGGGGTTTCCCTGGGGGTAAATGAGCAGTTCTTC
TRBJ1-2,-,TRBV3-1,TRBD1,CASSRIQGDGYTF,TGTGCCAGCAGCCGCATACAGGGGGACGGCTACACCTTC
TRBJ2-1,-,TRBV20-1,-,CSARRGAADYNEQFF,TGCAGTGCTAGACGCGGGGCCGCTGACTACAATGAGCAGTTCTTC
TRBJ1-6,few,TRBV9,-,CASSPTGGTHSPLHF,TGTGCCAGCAGCCCAACCGGGGGGACACATTCACCCCTCCACTTT
TRBJ1-1,-,TRBV9,-,CASSVSGRESNEAFF,TGTGCCAGCAGCGTTTCGGGGAGGGAATCTAATGAAGCTTTCTTT
TRBJ2-5,few,TRBV29-1,-,CSVDGRDQETQYF,TGCAGCGTTGATGGCAGGGACCAAGAGACCCAGTACTTC
TRBJ2-3,few,TRBV20-1,-,CSARVLGRVTDTQYF,TGCAGTGCTAGAGTACTGGGAAGGGTCACAGATACGCAGTATTTT
TRBJ1-6,-,TRBV20-1,-,CSARRGVGSPLHF,TGCAGTGCTCGACGGGGGGTGGGTTCACCCCTCCACTTT
TRBJ2-6,-,TRBV6-1,-,CASSPRGHTSGANVLTF,TGTGCCAGCAGTCCTCGTGGACATACCTCTGGGGCCAACGTCCTGACTTTC
TRBJ2-7,-,TRBV20-1,-,CSASGGGAGEQYF,TGCAGTGCTAGTGGTGGGGGGGCTGGCGAGCAGTACTTC
TRBJ1-6,few,TRBV12-3/TRBV12-4,-,CASSLGVRGAPLHF,TGTGCCAGCAGTTTAGGCGTGCGTGGGGCACCCCTCCACTTT
TRBJ2-7,-,TRBV27,TRBD1,CASSRRRPGQGYEQYF,TGTGCCAGCAGCCGACGCCGTCCGGGACAGGGTTACGAGCAGTACTTC
TRBJ2-3,few,TRBV20-1,-,CSARGYSGTDTQYF,TGCAGTGCTAGGGGATACAGCGGGACAGATACGCAGTATTTT
TRBJ2-7,many,TRBV5-1,-,CASTLTRLDFDEQYF,TGCGCCAGCACCTTGACCCGGCTAGATTTTGACGAGCAGTACTTC
TRBJ1-3,few,TRBV2,-,CASSAGTPGNTIYF,TGTGCCAGCAGTGCCGGGACACCTGGAAACACCATATATTTT
TRBJ2-3,many,TRBV5-1,TRBD2,CASSSRLADWMTDTQYF,TGCGCCAGCAGCTCAAGACTAGCGGATTGGATGACAGATACGCAGTATTTT
TRBJ1-2,few,TRBV12-3/TRBV12-4,-,CASRLLRGYGYTF,TGTGCCAGCAGACTGCTAAGAGGCTATGGCTACACCTTC
TRBJ2-7,-,TRBV27,-,CASRRNGQRVYEQYF,TGTGCCAGCAGGAGAAACGGACAGAGAGTTTACGAGCAGTACTTC
TRBJ2-1,few,TRBV20-1,TRBD2,CSGAGEYNEQFF,TGCAGTGGAGCGGGGGAGTACAATGAGCAGTTCTTC
TRBJ1-2,-,TRBV20-1,TRBD1,CSAQRDRGDYGYTF,TGCAGTGCCCAGAGGGACAGGGGAGACTATGGCTACACCTTC
TRBJ2-5,many,TRBV29-1,-,CSVARQSQETQYF,TGCAGCGTCGCCAGACAGAGCCAAGAGACCCAGTACTTC
TRBJ2-1,few,TRBV12-3/TRBV12-4,TRBD1,CASGGTGGYRKFF,TGTGCCAGCGGGGGAACAGGGGGCTATCGAAAGTTCTTC
TRBJ1-1,few,TRBV6-2/TRBV6-3,-,CASSRYPGTQNTEAFF,TGTGCCAGCAGCAGATATCCCGGGACGCAGAACACTGAAGCTTTCTTT
TRBJ1-1,-,TRBV7-9,-,CASSLVVGGGTEAFF,TGTGCCAGCAGCTTAGTCGTGGGCGGGGGAACTGAAGCTTTCTTT
TRBJ2-3,-,TRBV6-5,-,CASSYSTPGGGTDTQYF,TGTGCCAGCAGTTACTCGACCCCTGGGGGCGGCACAGATACGCAGTATTTT
TRBJ2-5,few,TRBV20-1,-,CSARTGGNQETQYF,TGCAGTGCTAGGACGGGGGGCAACCAAGAGACCCAGTACTTC
TRBJ2-1,-,TRBV7-2,TRBD2,CASSLRVGTSNNEQFF,TGTGCCAGCAGCTTAAGGGTTGGGACTAGCAACAATGAGCAGTTCTTC
TRBJ2-1,few,TRBV20-1,TRBD1,CSARQGAVDNEQFF,TGCAGTGCTAGGCAGGGGGCGGTAGACAATGAGCAGTTCTTC
TRBJ2-4,few,TRBV29-1,TRBD1,CSVDPGTGINIQYF,TGCAGCGTTGACCCGGGGACAGGGATTAACATTCAGTACTTC
TRBJ2-5,few,TRBV12-3/TRBV12-4,-,CASSLILDQYF,TGTGCCAGCAGTTTAATCCTTGACCAGTACTTC
TRBJ2-5,-,TRBV12-3/TRBV12-4,TRBD1,CASSFSTGGETQYF,TGTGCCAGCAGTTTCTCGACAGGGGGAGAGACCCAGTACTTC
TRBJ2-1,few,TRBV12-5,-,CASGENNEQFF,TGTGCTAGTGGTGAGAACAATGAGCAGTTCTTC
TRBJ2-5,-,TRBV5-4,TRBD1,CASSLDPGGQETQYF,TGTGCCAGCAGCTTGGACCCAGGGGGCCAAGAGACCCAGTACTTC
TRBJ2-2,many,TRBV30,-,CAWIPRDTGELFF,TGTGCCTGGATCCCCAGGGACACCGGGGAGCTGTTTTTT
TRBJ2-2,-,TRBV3-1,-,CASSHLIKNTGELFF,TGTGCCAGCAGCCACCTGATCAAGAACACCGGGGAGCTGTTTTTT
TRBJ2-5,-,TRBV6-5,-,CASSYGAGLETQYF,TGTGCCAGCAGTTACGGGGCAGGCCTGGAGACCCAGTACTTC
TRBJ2-1,-,TRBV20-1,-,CSASLANEQFF,TGCAGTGCTAGTTTAGCGAATGAGCAGTTCTTC
TRBJ2-1,few,TRBV29-1,-,CSVSTSGRAQVEQFF,TGCAGCGTTTCAACCTCGGGACGAGCACAGGTAGAGCAGTTCTTC
TRBJ1-5,many,TRBV20-1,-,CSATNPGGGLNQPQHF,TGCAGTGCTACCAACCCCGGGGGGGGTCTGAATCAGCCCCAGCATTTT
TRBJ2-1,-,TRBV5-1,TRBD2,CASNPAGVSYNEQFF,TGCGCCAGCAACCCAGCGGGGGTTTCCTACAATGAGCAGTTCTTC
TRBJ1-1,-,TRBV30,-,CAWTTGMNTEAFF,TGTGCCTGGACCACAGGGATGAACACTGAAGCTTTCTTT
TRBJ1-2,few,TRBV10-3,-,CAISEVTHGYTF,TGTGCCATCAGTGAGGTGACACATGGCTACACCTTC
TRBJ1-4,-,TRBV27,-,CASSSRGQGGEKLFF,TGTGCCAGCAGTTCCCGTGGGCAGGGCGGAGAAAAACTGTTTTTT
TRBJ2-1,few,TRBV5-6,TRBD2,CASSVYLAGGRDEQFF,TGTGCCAGCAGCGTATATTTAGCGGGAGGGCGGGATGAGCAGTTCTTC
TRBJ2-5,few,TRBV4-3,-,CASSQDYAETQYF,TGCGCCAGCAGCCAAGATTATGCAGAGACCCAGTACTTC
TRBJ1-2,few,TRBV30,TRBD1,CAWSRTGNYGYTF,TGTGCCTGGAGTAGGACAGGGAACTATGGCTACACCTTC
TRBJ2-2,many,TRBV7-2,-,CASSLIRDGELFF,TGTGCCAGCAGCCTAATTCGAGACGGGGAGCTGTTTTTT
TRBJ2-5,-,TRBV12-3/TRBV12-4,-,CASSFRDKKTQYF,TGTGCCAGCAGTTTTCGGGACAAAAAGACCCAGTACTTC
TRBJ2-2,-,TRBV30,-,CAWTRLRNTGGLFF,TGTGCCTGGACAAGGCTTAGGAACACCGGGGGGCTGTTTTTT
TRBJ1-1,-,TRBV18,TRBD1,CASSASRTGEWRMPEAFF,TGTGCCAGCTCTGCCTCCCGGACAGGGGAGTGGAGGATGCCTGAAGCTTTCTTT